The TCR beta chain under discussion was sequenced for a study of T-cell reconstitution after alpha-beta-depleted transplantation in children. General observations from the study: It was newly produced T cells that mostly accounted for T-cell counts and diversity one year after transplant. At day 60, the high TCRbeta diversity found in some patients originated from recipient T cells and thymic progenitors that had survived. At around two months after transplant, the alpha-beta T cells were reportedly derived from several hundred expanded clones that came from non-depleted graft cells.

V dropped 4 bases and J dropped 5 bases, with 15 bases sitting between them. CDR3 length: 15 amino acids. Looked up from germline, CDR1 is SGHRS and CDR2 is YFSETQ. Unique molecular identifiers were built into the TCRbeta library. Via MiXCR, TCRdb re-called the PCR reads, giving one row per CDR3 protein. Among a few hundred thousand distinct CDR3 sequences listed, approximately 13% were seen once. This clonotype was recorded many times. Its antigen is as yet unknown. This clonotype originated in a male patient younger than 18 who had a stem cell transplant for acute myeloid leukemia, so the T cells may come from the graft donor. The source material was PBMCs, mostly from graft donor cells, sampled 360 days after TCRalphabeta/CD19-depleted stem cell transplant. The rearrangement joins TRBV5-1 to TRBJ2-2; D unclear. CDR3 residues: CASSKSRAGTGELFF. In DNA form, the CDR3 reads TGCGCCAGCAGCAAGTCCCGGGCAGGTACCGGGGAGCTGTTTTTT.